These 8 T cell receptor beta chains came from one sample sequenced in a study of blood T cell repertoires in COVID-19. Generated by immunoSEQ multiplex PCR, the TCRdb table keeps only in-frame clones and is missing some. The sample carries about 280,000 clones, roughly four fifths recorded once. Sequenced: PBMCs or T cells enriched from blood (not recorded which). The receptors were gathered from a man in his forties or fifties who had been exposed to COVID-19.

CDR3 nucleotides: TGTGCCAGCAGCCCGCTTAGCTCCTATAATTCACCCCTCCACTTT. It encodes CASSPLSSYNSPLHF. The chain couples TRBV9 to TRBJ1-6; no clear D. Germline V gene data show CDR1 as SGDLS and CDR2 as YYNGEE. Trimming cost V 4 bases and J 0 bases, with 8 bases left between them. The CDR3 is 15 residues long.

CDR3 nucleotides: TGTGCCAGCAGCCCCGGTTGGGCAGGCCCTAATTCACCCCTCCACTTT. It yields the protein CASSPGWAGPNSPLHF. The rearrangement links TRBV9 to TRBJ1-6; D is uncertain. CDR1 is SGDLS and CDR2 is YYNGEE in the germline V gene. This CDR3 has 16 residues. V was pared by 4 bases and J by 6 bases, with 17 bases between.

V gene TRBV3-1 (or the pseudogene TRBV3-2) combines with J gene TRBJ2-5; D remains unclear. Germline-derived CDR1 and CDR2 are LGHDT and YNNKEL (reference sequence). Trimming left V 3 bases short and J 2 bases short, with 10 bases between. The CDR3 is 14 residues long. This CDR3 is CASSQHMTQETQYF. CDR3 nucleotides: TGTGCCAGCAGCCAGCACATGACACAAGAGACCCAGTACTTC.

This chain connects TRBV7-8 to TRBJ2-5; a weak D match, TRBD1 (6 bases). The V end lost 5 bases, the J end lost 3 bases, and 19 bases lay between the germline ends. Germline CDR1 reads SGHVS; CDR2 reads FQNEAQ. This CDR3 is 16 amino acids long. The CDR3 loop reads CASSMGSRGTKETQYF. Written as DNA, the CDR3 is TGTGCCAGCAGCATGGGGTCCCGAGGGACAAAAGAGACCCAGTACTTC.

This clone was recorded a few times. This chain uses TRBV29-1 with TRBJ2-2; TRBD2 agrees at 7 bases. From germline, CDR1 is SQVTM and CDR2 ANQGSEA. Trimming took 3 bases from V and 7 from J; bases not matched to a gene: 5. The CDR3 is 13 residues long. Written as DNA, the CDR3 is TGCAGCGTTGATCGTGGGAGGGGCGGGGAGCTGTTTTTT. Translated, it gives CSVDRGRGGELFF.

This sequence joins TRBV7-9 and TRBJ1-2, with D possibly being TRBD1 (6 bases). The V end lost 7 bases, the J end lost 6 bases, and 21 bases lay between the germline ends. The V gene's germline CDR1 is SEHNR and CDR2 FQNEAQ (reference sequence). This CDR3 comprises 15 residues. CDR3 coding DNA: TGTGCCAGCACTCACAACAGGGCCCTTTCCAATGGCTACACCTTC. This translates into CASTHNRALSNGYTF.

The V call is TRBV5-1, the J call TRBJ1-4; D is unresolved. The CDR3 totals 14 residues. The germline V gene has CDR1 SGHRS and CDR2 YFSETQ. Trimming took 7 bases from V and 4 from J, leaving 14 bases between them. The CDR3 DNA is TGCGCCAGCTCCCGGACCGGGATTAATGAAAAACTGTTTTTT. This gives the protein CASSRTGINEKLFF.

This rearrangement joins TRBV15 to TRBJ2-3; TRBD2 agrees at 9 bases. The ends lost 1 base at V and 6 bases at J; junction bases unmatched: 20. The CDR3 consists of 20 residues. Germline V gene lookup returns CDR1 LNHNV and CDR2 YYDKDF (reference sequence). CDR3 sequence reads: CATSRAPWVSGSLTLDTQYF. CDR3 DNA: TGTGCCACCAGCAGAGCCCCCTGGGTTAGCGGGAGTCTTACATTGGATACGCAGTATTTT.